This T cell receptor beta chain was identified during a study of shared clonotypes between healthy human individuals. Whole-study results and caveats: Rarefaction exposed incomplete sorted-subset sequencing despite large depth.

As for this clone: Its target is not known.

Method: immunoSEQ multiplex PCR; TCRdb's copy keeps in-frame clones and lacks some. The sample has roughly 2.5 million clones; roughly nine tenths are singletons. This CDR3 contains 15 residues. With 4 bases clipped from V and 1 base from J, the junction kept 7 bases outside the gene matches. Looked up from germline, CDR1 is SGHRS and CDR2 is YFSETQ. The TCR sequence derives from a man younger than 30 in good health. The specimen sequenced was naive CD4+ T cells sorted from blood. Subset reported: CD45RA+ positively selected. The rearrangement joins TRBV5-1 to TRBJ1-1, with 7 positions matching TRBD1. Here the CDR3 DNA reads TGCGCCAGCAGCCTCCCGGGACAGCCGAACACTGAAGCTTTCTTT. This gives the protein CASSLPGQPNTEAFF.